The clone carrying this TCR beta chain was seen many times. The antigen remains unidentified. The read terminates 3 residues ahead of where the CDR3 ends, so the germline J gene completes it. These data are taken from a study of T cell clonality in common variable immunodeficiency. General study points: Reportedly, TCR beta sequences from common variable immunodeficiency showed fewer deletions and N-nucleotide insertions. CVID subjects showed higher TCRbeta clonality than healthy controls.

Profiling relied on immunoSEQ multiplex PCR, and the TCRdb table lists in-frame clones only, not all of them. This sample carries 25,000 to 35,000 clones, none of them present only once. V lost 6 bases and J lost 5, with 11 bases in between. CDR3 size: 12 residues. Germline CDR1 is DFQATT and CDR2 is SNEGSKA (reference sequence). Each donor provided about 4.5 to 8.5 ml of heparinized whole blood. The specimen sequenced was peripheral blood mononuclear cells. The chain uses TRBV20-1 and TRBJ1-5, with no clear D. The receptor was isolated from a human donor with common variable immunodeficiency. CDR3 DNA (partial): TGCAGTGCCCAGAGCGGAGATCAGCCC. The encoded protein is CSAQSGDQP. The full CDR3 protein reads CSAQSGDQPQHF.